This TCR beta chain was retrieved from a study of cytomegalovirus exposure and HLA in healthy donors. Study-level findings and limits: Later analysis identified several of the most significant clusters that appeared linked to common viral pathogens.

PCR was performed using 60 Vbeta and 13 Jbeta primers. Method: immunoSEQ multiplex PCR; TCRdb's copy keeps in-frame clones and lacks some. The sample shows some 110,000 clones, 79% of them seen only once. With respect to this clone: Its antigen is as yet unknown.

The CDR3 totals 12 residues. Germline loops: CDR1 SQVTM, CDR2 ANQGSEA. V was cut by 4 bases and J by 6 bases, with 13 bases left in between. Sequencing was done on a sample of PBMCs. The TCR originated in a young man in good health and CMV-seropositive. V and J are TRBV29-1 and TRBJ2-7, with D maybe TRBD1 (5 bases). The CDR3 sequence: CSVVQGRGEQYF. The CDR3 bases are TGCAGCGTTGTCCAGGGAAGAGGCGAGCAGTACTTC.